These 11 T cell receptor beta chains were all obtained from the same sample, sequenced in a study of neurological immune-mediated disorders. Using its own MiXCR run on the 5' RACE reads, TCRdb lists one record per CDR3 protein. Of about 40,000 distinct CDR3 sequences listed, approximately 2.4% were seen once; the top ten hold about 2.4%. The specimen was PBMCs. The source is a man in his forties or fifties with multiple sclerosis.

This clonotype was seen many times. The V gene is TRBV12-3 or TRBV12-4, the J gene TRBJ2-3; 12 bases are a match to TRBD2. The CDR3 spans 16 residues. The V and J ends lost 3 bases and 3 bases, in that order; junction bases with no gene match: 4. The CDR3 nucleotides read TGTGCCAGCAGTTTTACTAGCGGGGGGAGTACAGATACGCAGTATTTT. Protein sequence: CASSFTSGGSTDTQYF.

This clonotype appeared many times. V is TRBV6-2 or TRBV6-3 and J is TRBJ2-5, with D unclear. V was clipped by 1 base and J by 1 base, with 7 bases between them. There are 14 residues in the CDR3. Germline lookup yields CDR1 MNHEY and CDR2 SVGEGT. CDR3 sequence: CASSYFGTQETQYF. DNA of the CDR3: TGTGCCAGCAGTTACTTCGGAACCCAAGAGACCCAGTACTTC.

This clonotype was recorded at least ten times. The chain recombines TRBV6-5 with TRBJ2-2; 8 positions match TRBD2. CDR3 size: 17 residues. The V gene end was trimmed by 1 base and the J gene end by 0 bases; junction bases not matched to a gene: 4. The V gene's germline CDR1 is MNHEY and CDR2 SVGAGI. The CDR3, as DNA: TGTGCCAGCAGTTACTTGGCCGGGGGGGCGAACACCGGGGAGCTGTTTTTT. Its protein is CASSYLAGGANTGELFF.

This clonotype was found many times. This chain connects TRBV7-9 to TRBJ1-1; D call uncertain. The CDR3 covers 15 residues. In germline, CDR1 is SEHNR, CDR2 FQNEAQ (reference sequence). The V end lost 1 base, the J end lost 4 bases, and 13 bases lay between the germline ends. The CDR3 DNA is TGTGCCAGCAGCTTAGATGGGTTGACGGGCACTGAAGCTTTCTTT. It specifies CASSLDGLTGTEAFF.

This clonotype came up many times. This chain links TRBV11-2 with TRBJ2-7; D is possibly TRBD2 (7 bases). The CDR3 has 14 amino acids. Germline V gives CDR1 SGHAT, CDR2 FQNNGV. V lost 5 bases and J 5 bases, leaving 16 bases between the germline ends. DNA for the CDR3: TGTGCCAGCAGCCCTCAAGGGGGGGCCCACGAGCAGTACTTC. As protein: CASSPQGGAHEQYF.

This clonotype was seen repeatedly, ten times or more. CDR3 in DNA: TGCGCCAGCAGCCCTACCGGGACAGAAGAGACCCAGTACTTC. Protein product: CASSPTGTEETQYF. V and J are TRBV5-1 and TRBJ2-5, with 7 bases aligning to TRBD1. The trim removed 4 bases at V and 3 bases at J, leaving 6 bases unmatched. CDR1 is SGHRS and CDR2 is YFSETQ in the germline V gene. The CDR3 runs to 14 residues.

This clonotype was recorded at least ten times. V usage is TRBV20-1 and J usage is TRBJ2-3; D call uncertain. Deletions cut 6 bases from V and 0 bases from J, with 7 bases between. Germline-derived CDR1 and CDR2 are DFQATT and SNEGSKA (reference sequence). The CDR3 extends over 12 amino acids. CDR3 region: CSARRSTDTQYF. CDR3 coding DNA: TGCAGTGCCCGACGGAGCACAGATACGCAGTATTTT.

This clonotype was counted at least ten times. This chain joins TRBV20-1 and TRBJ1-5, with D maybe TRBD1 (6 bases). The germline CDR1 and CDR2 sequences are DFQATT and SNEGSKA (reference sequence). CDR3 length equals 14 residues. Deletions cut 4 bases from V and 0 bases from J, with 10 bases between. CDR3 sequence (DNA): TGCAGTGCTATAGACAGGAATAGCAATCAGCCCCAGCATTTT. It is translated as CSAIDRNSNQPQHF.

This clonotype has only a few counts. The V call is TRBV12-2, the J call TRBJ2-3. TRBV12-2 is marked as a pseudogene. There are 8 residues in the CDR3. The CDR3, as DNA: TGTGCAAGTCGCGCCACCTATTTT. Translating gives CASRATYF.

In its sample, this clonotype was seen many times. The chain joins TRBV20-1 to TRBJ2-7; possible D gene TRBD1, 6 bases. The CDR3 covers 14 residues. Trimming took 2 bases from V and 2 from J, leaving 13 bases between them. Germline V lookup: CDR1 DFQATT, CDR2 SNEGSKA (reference sequence). CDR3 loop: CSARTDSGAYEQYF. CDR3 sequence (DNA): TGCAGTGCTAGAACGGACAGTGGGGCCTACGAGCAGTACTTC.

This clonotype was observed many times. This sequence joins TRBV7-8 and TRBJ1-1; D ambiguous. The V gene lost 4 bases and the J gene lost 4 bases, with 10 bases spanning the gap. The CDR3 totals 13 residues. Per germline, CDR1 SGHVS and CDR2 FQNEAQ. As DNA, the CDR3 is TGTGCCAGCAGCTCTGGCTCGGGCACTGAAGCTTTCTTT. Protein product: CASSSGSGTEAFF.